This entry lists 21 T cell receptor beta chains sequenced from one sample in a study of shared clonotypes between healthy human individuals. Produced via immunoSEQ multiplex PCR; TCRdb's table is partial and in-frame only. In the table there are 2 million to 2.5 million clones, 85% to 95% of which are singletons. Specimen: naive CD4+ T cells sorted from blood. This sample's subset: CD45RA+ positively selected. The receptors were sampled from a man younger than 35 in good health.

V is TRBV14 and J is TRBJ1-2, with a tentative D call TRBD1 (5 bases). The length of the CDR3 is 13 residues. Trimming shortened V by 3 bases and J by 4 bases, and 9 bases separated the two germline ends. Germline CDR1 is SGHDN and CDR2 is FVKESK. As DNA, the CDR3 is TGTGCCAGCAGCCACGGGGGTGGCTATGGCTACACCTTC. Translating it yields CASSHGGGYGYTF.

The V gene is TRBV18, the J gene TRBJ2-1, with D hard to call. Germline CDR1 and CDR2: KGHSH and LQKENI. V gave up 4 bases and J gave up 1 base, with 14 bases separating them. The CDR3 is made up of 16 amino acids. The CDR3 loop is CASSLIPMGSYNEQFF. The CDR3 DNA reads TGTGCCAGCTCACTGATACCAATGGGGTCCTACAATGAGCAGTTCTTC. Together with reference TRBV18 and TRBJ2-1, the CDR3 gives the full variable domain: NAGVMQNPRHLVRRRGQEARLRCSPMKGHSHVYWYRQLPEEGLKFMVYLQKENIIDESGMPKERFSAEFPKEGPSILRIQQVVRGDSAAYFCASSLIPMGSYNEQFFGPGTRLTVL.

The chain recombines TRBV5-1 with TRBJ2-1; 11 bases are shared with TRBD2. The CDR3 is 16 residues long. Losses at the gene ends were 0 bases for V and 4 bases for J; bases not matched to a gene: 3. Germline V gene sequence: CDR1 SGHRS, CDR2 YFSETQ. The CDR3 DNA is TGCGCCAGCAGCTTGGGGACTAGCGGGCCGTACAATGAGCAGTTCTTC. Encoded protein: CASSLGTSGPYNEQFF.

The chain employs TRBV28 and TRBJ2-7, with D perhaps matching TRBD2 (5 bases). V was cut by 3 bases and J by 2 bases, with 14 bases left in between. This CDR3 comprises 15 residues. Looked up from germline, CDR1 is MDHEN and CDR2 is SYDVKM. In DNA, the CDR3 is TGTGCCAGCAGTTTGGGAGATCTAAACGCCTACGAGCAGTACTTC. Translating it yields CASSLGDLNAYEQYF.

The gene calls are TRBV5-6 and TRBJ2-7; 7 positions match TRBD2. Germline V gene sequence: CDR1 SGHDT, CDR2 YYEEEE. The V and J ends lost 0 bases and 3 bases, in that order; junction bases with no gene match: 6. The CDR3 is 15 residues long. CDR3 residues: CASSLARAGRYEQYF. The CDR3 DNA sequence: TGTGCCAGCAGCTTGGCCCGAGCGGGGCGCTACGAGCAGTACTTC.

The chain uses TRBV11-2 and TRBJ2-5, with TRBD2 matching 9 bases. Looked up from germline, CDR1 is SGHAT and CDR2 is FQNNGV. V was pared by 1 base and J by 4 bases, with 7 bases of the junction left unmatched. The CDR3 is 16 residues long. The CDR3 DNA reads TGTGCCAGCAGCTTAGGGGCGGGAGGGACCCCAGAGACCCAGTACTTC. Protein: CASSLGAGGTPETQYF.

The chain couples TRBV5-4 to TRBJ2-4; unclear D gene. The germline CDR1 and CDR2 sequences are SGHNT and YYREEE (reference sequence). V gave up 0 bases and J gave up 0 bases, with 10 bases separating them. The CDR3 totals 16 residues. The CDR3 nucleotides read TGTGCCAGCAGCTTGGGTGAATCTGTAGCCAAAAACATTCAGTACTTC. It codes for CASSLGESVAKNIQYF.

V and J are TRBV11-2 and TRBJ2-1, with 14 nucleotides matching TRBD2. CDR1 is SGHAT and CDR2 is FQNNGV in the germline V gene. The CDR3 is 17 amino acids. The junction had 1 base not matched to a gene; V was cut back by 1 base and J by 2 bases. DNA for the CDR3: TGTGCCAGCAGCTTAGTGACTAGCGGGAGGGCCTACAATGAGCAGTTCTTC. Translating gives CASSLVTSGRAYNEQFF.

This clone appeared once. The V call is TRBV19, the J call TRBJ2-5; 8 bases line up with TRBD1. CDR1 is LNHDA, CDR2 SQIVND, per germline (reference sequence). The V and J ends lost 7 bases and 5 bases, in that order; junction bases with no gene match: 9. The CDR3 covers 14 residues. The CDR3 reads CASTPGGGIETQYF. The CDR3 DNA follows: TGTGCCAGTACCCCAGGGGGCGGGATTGAGACCCAGTACTTC.

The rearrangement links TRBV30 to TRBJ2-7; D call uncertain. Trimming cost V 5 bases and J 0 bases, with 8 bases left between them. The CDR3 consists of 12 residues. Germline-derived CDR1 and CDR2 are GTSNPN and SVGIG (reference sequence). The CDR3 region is CAWASVSYEQYF. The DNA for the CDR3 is TGTGCCTGGGCCAGCGTCTCCTACGAGCAGTACTTC.

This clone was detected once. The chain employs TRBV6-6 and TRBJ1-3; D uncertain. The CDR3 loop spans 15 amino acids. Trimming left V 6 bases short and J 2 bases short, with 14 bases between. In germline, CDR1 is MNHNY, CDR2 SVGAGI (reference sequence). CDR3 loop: CASRGWSLTGNTIYF. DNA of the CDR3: TGTGCCAGCAGGGGTTGGTCCCTTACTGGAAACACCATATATTTT.

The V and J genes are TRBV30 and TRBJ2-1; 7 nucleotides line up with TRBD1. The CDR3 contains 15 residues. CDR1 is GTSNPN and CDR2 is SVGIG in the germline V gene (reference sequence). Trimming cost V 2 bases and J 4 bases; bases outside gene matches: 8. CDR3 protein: CAWSILDRPYNEQFF. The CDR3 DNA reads TGTGCCTGGAGTATCCTGGACAGGCCTTACAATGAGCAGTTCTTC.

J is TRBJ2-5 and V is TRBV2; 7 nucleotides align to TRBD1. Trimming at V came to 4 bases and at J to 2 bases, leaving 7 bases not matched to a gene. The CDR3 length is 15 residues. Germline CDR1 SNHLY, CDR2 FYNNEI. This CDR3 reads CASSVGTALQETQYF. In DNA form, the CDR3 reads TGTGCCAGCAGTGTGGGGACAGCTTTACAAGAGACCCAGTACTTC.

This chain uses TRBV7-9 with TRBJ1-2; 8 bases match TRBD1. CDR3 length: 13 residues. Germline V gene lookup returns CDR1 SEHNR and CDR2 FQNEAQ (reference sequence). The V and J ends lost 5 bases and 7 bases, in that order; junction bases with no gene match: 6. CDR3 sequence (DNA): TGTGCCAGCAGCCTGACAGGGGCATCTGGCTACACCTTC. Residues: CASSLTGASGYTF. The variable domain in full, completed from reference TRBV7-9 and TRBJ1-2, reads DTGVSQNPRHKITKRGQNVTFRCDPISEHNRLYWYRQTLGQGPEFLTYFQNEAQLEKSRLLSDRFSAERPKGSFSTLEIQRTEQGDSAMYLCASSLTGASGYTFGSGTRLTVV.

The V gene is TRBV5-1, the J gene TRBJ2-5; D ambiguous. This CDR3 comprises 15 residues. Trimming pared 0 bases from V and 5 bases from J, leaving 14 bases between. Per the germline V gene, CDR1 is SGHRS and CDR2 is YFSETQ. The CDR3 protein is CASSLASVWRETQYF. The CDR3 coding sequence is TGCGCCAGCAGCTTGGCCTCTGTCTGGCGGGAGACCCAGTACTTC.

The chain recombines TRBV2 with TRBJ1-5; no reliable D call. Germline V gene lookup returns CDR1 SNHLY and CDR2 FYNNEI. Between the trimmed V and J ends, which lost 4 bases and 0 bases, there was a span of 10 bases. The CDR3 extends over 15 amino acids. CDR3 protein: CASSVREVSNQPQHF. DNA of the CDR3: TGTGCCAGCAGTGTCCGAGAAGTTAGCAATCAGCCCCAGCATTTT.

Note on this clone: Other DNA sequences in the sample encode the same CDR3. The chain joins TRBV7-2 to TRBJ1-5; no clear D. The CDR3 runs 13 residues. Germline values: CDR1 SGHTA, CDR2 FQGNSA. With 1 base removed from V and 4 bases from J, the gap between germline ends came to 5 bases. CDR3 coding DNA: TGTGCCAGCAGCTTAGGGCAGAATCAGCCCCAGCATTTT. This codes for CASSLGQNQPQHF.

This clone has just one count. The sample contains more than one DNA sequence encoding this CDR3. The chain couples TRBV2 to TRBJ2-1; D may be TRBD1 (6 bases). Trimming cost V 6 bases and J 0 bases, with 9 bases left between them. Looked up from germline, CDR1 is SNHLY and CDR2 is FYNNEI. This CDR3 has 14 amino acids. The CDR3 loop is CASSRTASYNEQFF. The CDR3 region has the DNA TGTGCCAGCAGCAGGACAGCCTCCTACAATGAGCAGTTCTTC.

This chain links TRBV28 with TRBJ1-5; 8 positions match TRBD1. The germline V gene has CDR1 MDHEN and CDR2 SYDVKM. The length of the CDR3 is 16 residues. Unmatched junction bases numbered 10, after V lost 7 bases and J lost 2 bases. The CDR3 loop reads CASTPTGGFGNQPQHF. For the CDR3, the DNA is TGTGCCAGCACCCCAACAGGGGGGTTCGGCAATCAGCCCCAGCATTTT. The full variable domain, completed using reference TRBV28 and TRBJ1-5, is DVKVTQSSRYLVKRTGEKVFLECVQDMDHENMFWYRQDPGLGLRLIYFSYDVKMKEKGDIPEGYSVSREKKERFSLILESASTNQTSMYLCASTPTGGFGNQPQHFGDGTRLSIL.

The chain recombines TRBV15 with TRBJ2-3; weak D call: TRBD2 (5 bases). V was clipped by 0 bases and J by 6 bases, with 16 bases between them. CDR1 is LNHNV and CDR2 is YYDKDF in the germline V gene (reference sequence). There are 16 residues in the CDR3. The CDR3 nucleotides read TGTGCCACCAGCAGAGACCCCGGGATTAGCTTCGATACGCAGTATTTT. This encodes CATSRDPGISFDTQYF.

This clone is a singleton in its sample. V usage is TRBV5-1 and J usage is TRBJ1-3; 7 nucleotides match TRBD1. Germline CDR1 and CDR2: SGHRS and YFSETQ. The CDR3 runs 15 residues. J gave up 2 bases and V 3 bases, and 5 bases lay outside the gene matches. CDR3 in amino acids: CASSWDSLTGNTIYF. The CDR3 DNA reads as TGCGCCAGCAGCTGGGACAGTCTTACTGGAAACACCATATATTTT.